This T cell receptor (beta chain) was retrieved from a study of blood T cell repertoires in COVID-19. Profiled with immunoSEQ multiplex PCR; TCRdb holds only in-frame clones, not every one. The sample lists over 150,000 clones, approximately 80% occurring once. This clone was seen a few times. A Seattle source enrolled patients during active infection and followed them longitudinally. Source material: peripheral blood. The source is a woman aged 80 or over with COVID-19, enrolled during active disease.

The CDR3 here is CASRGDSSYNSPLHF. The CDR3 region has the DNA TGTGCCAGCAGAGGGGACAGCTCCTATAATTCACCCCTCCACTTT. The chain couples TRBV2 to TRBJ1-6, with TRBD1 matching 7 bases. From germline, CDR1 is SNHLY and CDR2 FYNNEI. The CDR3 runs to 15 residues. V shed 6 bases, J shed 0 bases, and the junction held 2 bases outside the gene matches.